These 30 T cell receptor beta chains came from one sample sequenced in a study of response to subunit inactivated influenza vaccine. Via MiXCR, TCRdb re-called the RT-PCR reads, giving one row per CDR3 protein. Of around 760,000 distinct CDR3 sequences in the sample, about 14% were seen once. The source was PBMCs from blood, collected about 14 days before vaccination. The receptors were sampled from a man in his forties or fifties who received an inactivated influenza vaccine.

V is TRBV4-3 and J is TRBJ1-1; D is undetermined. CDR3 length equals 14 residues. Germline-derived CDR1 and CDR2 are LGHNA and YSLEER. Trimming left V 0 bases short and J 6 bases short, with 11 bases between. As DNA, the CDR3 is TGCGCCAGCAGCCAAGACGGTGGGAGGGCTGAAGCTTTCTTT. Translation gives CASSQDGGRAEAFF.

The sample holds many counts of this clonotype. The CDR3 sequence: CASSLSSGTTYEQYF. CDR3 DNA: TGTGCCAGCAGCTTAAGTTCGGGAACGACATACGAGCAGTACTTC. This chain joins TRBV7-9 and TRBJ2-7, with D perhaps matching TRBD2 (5 bases). The CDR3 covers 15 residues. CDR1 and CDR2 (germline): SEHNR, FQNEAQ (reference sequence). Trimming removed 2 bases at V and 4 bases at J, with 15 bases between.

This clonotype was counted between two and nine times. V and J are TRBV28 and TRBJ1-2; 7 nucleotides align to TRBD1. The CDR3 consists of 14 residues. Germline CDR1 MDHEN, CDR2 SYDVKM. J lost 4 bases, V lost 5 bases, and 7 bases had no gene match. As DNA, the CDR3 is TGTGCCAGCAGTAGACCGGGACAGACCTATGGCTACACCTTC. Residues: CASSRPGQTYGYTF.

CDR3 residues: CASSPPSDPTEQYF. In nucleotides, the CDR3 is TGTGCCAGCTCACCACCGTCCGATCCGACCGAGCAGTACTTC. The chain employs TRBV18 and TRBJ2-7; D is unclear. CDR3 length equals 14 residues. V was trimmed by 0 bases and J by 6 bases, leaving 12 bases between them. Germline CDR1 and CDR2: KGHSH and LQKENI.

This clonotype has a count of ten or more. The V gene is TRBV20-1, the J gene TRBJ2-1; 12 positions agree with TRBD2. Germline-derived CDR1 and CDR2 are DFQATT and SNEGSKA (reference sequence). The CDR3 contains 13 residues. With V trimmed by 3 bases and J by 7 bases, 1 base remained unmatched. CDR3 sequence reads: CSARLAGGNEQFF. Written as DNA, the CDR3 is TGCAGTGCTAGGCTAGCGGGGGGGAATGAGCAGTTCTTC.

This chain joins TRBV5-1 and TRBJ2-2; D might be TRBD2 (6 bases). V gave up 3 bases and J gave up 3 bases, with 9 bases separating them. Germline V lookup: CDR1 SGHRS, CDR2 YFSETQ. The CDR3 is 14 amino acids. The CDR3 reads CASSSGRYTGELFF. The CDR3 DNA sequence: TGCGCCAGCAGCTCCGGGAGATACACCGGGGAGCTGTTTTTT.

J is TRBJ1-1 and V is TRBV4-3, with D possibly matching TRBD1 (6 bases). Trimming stripped 0 bases from V and 5 bases from J, with 13 bases between. CDR1 and CDR2 (germline): LGHNA, YSLEER. The CDR3 totals 15 residues. The CDR3, as DNA: TGCGCCAGCAGCCAAGAGTATGGGGGGCGGACTGAAGCTTTCTTT. Translating it yields CASSQEYGGRTEAFF.

The sample holds a few counts of this clonotype. This rearrangement joins TRBV5-1 to TRBJ2-5, with a tentative D call TRBD1 (5 bases). CDR1 SGHRS and CDR2 YFSETQ come from the germline V gene. Trimming took 4 bases from V and 3 from J, leaving 22 bases between them. The length of the CDR3 is 17 residues. The chain's CDR3 is CASSLYHRADIEETQYF. The CDR3 region has the DNA TGCGCCAGCAGCCTATACCACCGCGCGGACATCGAAGAGACCCAGTACTTC.

The V call is TRBV10-3, the J call TRBJ2-1; D is unclear. Deletions cut 3 bases from V and 6 bases from J, with 15 bases between. CDR1 ENHRY and CDR2 SYGVKD come from the germline V gene. CDR3 length: 15 residues. CDR3 sequence: CAISEYWTILNEQFF. CDR3 sequence (DNA): TGTGCCATCAGTGAATACTGGACCATACTCAATGAGCAGTTCTTC.

V gene TRBV6-1 combines with J gene TRBJ1-5; the D gene is possibly TRBD1 (5 bases). The CDR3 is made up of 14 amino acids. Germline V gene sequence: CDR1 MNHNS, CDR2 SASEGT. V was pared by 5 bases and J by 1 base, with 9 bases between. The CDR3 sequence is CASSRRQSNQPQHF. The CDR3 DNA sequence: TGTGCCAGCAGTCGAAGACAGAGCAATCAGCCCCAGCATTTT.

This clonotype appeared a few times. Here the CDR3 reads CATSERLAGDAYNEQFF. The CDR3 nucleotides read TGTGCCACCAGTGAAAGACTAGCGGGAGACGCCTACAATGAGCAGTTCTTC. The rearrangement links TRBV24-1 to TRBJ2-1; TRBD2 aligns across 12 bases. This CDR3 is 17 amino acids long. Germline V CDR1 and CDR2: KGHDR, SFDVKD. V shed 4 bases and J 2 bases; nucleotides not matched to a gene: 5.

The rearrangement links TRBV7-9 to TRBJ1-5; the D gene is possibly TRBD1 (5 bases). V was cut by 2 bases and J by 5 bases, with 10 bases left in between. Germline V gene sequence: CDR1 SEHNR, CDR2 FQNEAQ (reference sequence). The CDR3 contains 14 residues. The CDR3 region has the DNA TGTGCCAGCAGCTTATCAGGGCTCGATCAGCCCCAGCATTTT. It translates to CASSLSGLDQPQHF. Based on the CDR3 plus reference TRBV7-9 and TRBJ1-5, the full variable domain is DTGVSQNPRHKITKRGQNVTFRCDPISEHNRLYWYRQTLGQGPEFLTYFQNEAQLEKSRLLSDRFSAERPKGSFSTLEIQRTEQGDSAMYLCASSLSGLDQPQHFGDGTRLSIL.

This clonotype appeared a few times. The J gene is TRBJ2-7, the V gene TRBV15; D might be TRBD2 (5 bases). Germline CDR1 reads LNHNV; CDR2 reads YYDKDF (reference sequence). The CDR3 runs 12 residues. The V end was cut by 1 base, the J end by 7 bases, with 8 bases between. The CDR3 DNA follows: TGTGCCACCAGCAGAGCGCCGGGGGAGCAGTACTTC. Translating gives CATSRAPGEQYF.

CDR3 sequence (DNA): TGTGCCATCAGTGAGTCGATGTCAGGGGGCTCCTATAATTCACCCCTCCACTTT. Encoded protein: CAISESMSGGSYNSPLHF. The V and J genes are TRBV10-3 and TRBJ1-6; 7 nucleotides line up with TRBD1. This CDR3 spans 18 amino acids. With V trimmed by 0 bases and J by 0 bases, 5 bases remained unmatched. Germline CDR1 ENHRY, CDR2 SYGVKD.

The rearrangement joins TRBV9 to TRBJ2-1; 8 bases are a match to TRBD1. The CDR3 contains 16 residues. Germline-derived CDR1 and CDR2 are SGDLS and YYNGEE. Germline trimming cut 2 bases from V and 3 bases from J; bases unmatched to any gene: 7. This CDR3 reads CASSVGQDPFYNEQFF. CDR3 DNA sequence: TGTGCCAGCAGCGTGGGACAGGACCCTTTCTACAATGAGCAGTTCTTC.

Written as DNA, the CDR3 is TGCGCCAGCAGCCAAGCTCGGACCGGTCAAGAGACCCAGTACTTC. Its protein is CASSQARTGQETQYF. The chain joins TRBV4-1 to TRBJ2-5; D is ambiguous. Germline values: CDR1 MGHRA, CDR2 YSYEKL. This CDR3 has 15 amino acids. The V and J ends lost 1 base and 2 bases respectively, with 11 bases between them.

For this clonotype: The junction does not match germline at one end; this may be a read error. V gene TRBV20-1 combines with J gene TRBJ1-4; possibly TRBD1 for D (5 bases). The CDR3 runs to 15 residues. The germline CDR1 and CDR2 sequences are DFQATT and SNEGSKA (reference sequence). Written as DNA, the CDR3 is TGCAGTGCAAGAGATTTTGGTCAGGGAGATGAAAAACTGTTTTTT. This codes for CSARDFGQGDEKLFF.

This clonotype was detected ten times or more. This sequence joins TRBV7-2 and TRBJ2-1, with 10 nucleotides matching TRBD2. CDR3 length equals 14 residues. Looked up from germline, CDR1 is SGHTA and CDR2 is FQGNSA. V gave up 7 bases and J gave up 6 bases; unmatched junction bases: 6. CDR3 sequence: CASKTGLAINEQFF. The DNA of the CDR3 is TGTGCCAGCAAAACGGGACTAGCGATCAATGAGCAGTTCTTC.

This clonotype occurred a few times. The CDR3 DNA reads as TGTGCCAGCAGCGTTCCCAGGGAGGAAGCTTTCTTT. Protein product: CASSVPREEAFF. The gene calls are TRBV13 and TRBJ1-1; D is possibly TRBD1 (5 bases). CDR1 is PRHDT and CDR2 is FYEKMQ in the germline V gene (reference sequence). CDR3 length: 12 residues. The V end lost 5 bases, the J end lost 8 bases, and 12 bases lay between the germline ends. The full variable domain, in which reference TRBV13 and TRBJ1-1 provide the parts outside the CDR3, is AAGVIQSPRHLIKEKRETATLKCYPIPRHDTVYWYQQGPGQDPQFLISFYEKMQSDKGSIPDRFSAQQFSDYHSELNMSSLELGDSALYFCASSVPREEAFFGQGTRLTVV.

Comments on this clonotype: A much larger clone differs by one base, so this may be a read error. The chain is built from TRBV4-3 and TRBJ2-5, with no clear D. Trimming removed 0 bases at V and 0 bases at J, with 11 bases between. Germline CDR1 is LGHNA and CDR2 is YSLEER. The CDR3 is 16 residues long. In DNA form, the CDR3 reads TGCGCCAGCAGCCAAGAGGTGGTGAGAAACCAAGAGACCCAGTACTTC. Amino acids: CASSQEVVRNQETQYF.

This clonotype was observed a handful of times. The chain joins TRBV6-5 to TRBJ1-2; weak D call: TRBD1 (5 bases). Germline V gene sequence: CDR1 MNHEY, CDR2 SVGAGI. The V end was cut by 0 bases, the J end by 6 bases, with 11 bases between. CDR3 size: 14 residues. The CDR3: CASSYSGLRDGYTF. The CDR3 DNA follows: TGTGCCAGCAGTTACTCGGGACTCCGGGATGGCTACACCTTC.

This clonotype was counted a few times. V usage is TRBV28 and J usage is TRBJ2-3, with D perhaps matching TRBD1 (6 bases). The CDR3 spans 15 residues. The V gene's germline CDR1 is MDHEN and CDR2 SYDVKM. V dropped 6 bases and J dropped 2 bases, with 15 bases sitting between them. The CDR3: CASSPTGSVTDTQYF. The CDR3 DNA sequence: TGTGCCAGCAGCCCCACAGGGTCTGTCACAGATACGCAGTATTTT.

In this sample, this clonotype turned up many times. The V gene is TRBV7-2, the J gene TRBJ2-1; the D is unclear. V shed 5 bases and J shed 10 bases, with 18 bases lying between them. The CDR3 extends over 14 amino acids. Per germline, CDR1 SGHTA and CDR2 FQGNSA. CDR3 protein: CASSLSPQVGEQFF. Here the CDR3 DNA reads TGTGCCAGCAGCCTCTCGCCCCAGGTTGGAGAGCAGTTCTTC.

This clonotype showed up many times. CDR3 region: CSVDRPDRGSYNEQFF. The DNA for the CDR3 is TGCAGCGTTGACCGCCCCGACAGGGGCTCCTACAATGAGCAGTTCTTC. The chain links TRBV29-1 to TRBJ2-1, with TRBD1 matching 8 bases. Losses at the gene ends were 3 bases for V and 0 bases for J; bases not matched to a gene: 7. The CDR3 totals 16 residues. Germline CDR1 is SQVTM and CDR2 is ANQGSEA.

This clonotype was counted only a few times. The chain employs TRBV4-1 and TRBJ2-1, with 11 bases lining up with TRBD2. This CDR3 is built from 19 residues. Germline lookup yields CDR1 MGHRA and CDR2 YSYEKL. V shed 6 bases, J shed 2 bases, and the junction held 15 bases outside the gene matches. CDR3 nucleotides: TGCGCCAGCAGAAAGGGGCTAGCGGGGGGCCTAAGAACCTACAATGAGCAGTTCTTC. This codes for CASRKGLAGGLRTYNEQFF.

The CDR3 DNA follows: TGTGCCAGCAGCTTAGTTAGCGGGAGGCCGGGGTCGGGGCAGTACTTC. Its protein is CASSLVSGRPGSGQYF. This rearrangement joins TRBV7-2 to TRBJ2-7, with TRBD2 matching over 10 bases. There are 16 residues in the CDR3. Germline CDR1 and CDR2: SGHTA and FQGNSA. V lost 1 base to trimming and J lost 9 bases; unmatched junction nucleotides: 12.

The V call is TRBV20-1, the J call TRBJ1-2; 9 nucleotides agree with TRBD1. The CDR3 is 12 residues long. The V gene's germline CDR1 is DFQATT and CDR2 SNEGSKA (reference sequence). The junction had 3 bases not matched to a gene; V was cut back by 1 base and J by 9 bases. The CDR3 nucleotides read TGCAGTGCTAGAGGGGACAGGGTCCGCTACACCTTC. Its protein is CSARGDRVRYTF.

This clonotype was counted between two and nine times. The gene calls are TRBV7-6 and TRBJ2-2; the match to TRBD2 covers 12 bases. Germline loops: CDR1 SGHVS, CDR2 FNYEAQ. This CDR3 contains 17 residues. V lost 2 bases, J lost 3 bases, and 4 bases stayed unmatched. The CDR3 nucleotides are TGTGCCAGCAGCTTACTGACTAGCGGGAGAGACACCGGGGAGCTGTTTTTT. This codes for CASSLLTSGRDTGELFF.

This clonotype has more than one count but fewer than ten. CDR3 DNA sequence: TGCAGTGCTCCCACCCGGGACAGGGTCTCCTACGAGCAGTACTTC. This encodes CSAPTRDRVSYEQYF. The chain uses TRBV20-1 and TRBJ2-7, with 9 bases identical to TRBD1. Per the germline V gene, CDR1 is DFQATT and CDR2 is SNEGSKA (reference sequence). V trimming: 5 bases; J trimming: 0 bases; junction bases outside the gene matches: 8. This CDR3 comprises 15 residues.

The chain couples TRBV6-2 or TRBV6-3 to TRBJ1-4, with D perhaps matching TRBD1 (6 bases). The length of the CDR3 is 14 residues. Trimming left V 6 bases short and J 7 bases short, with 15 bases between. Germline lookup yields CDR1 MNHEY and CDR2 SVGEGT. CDR3 in amino acids: CASRSSGAGEKLFF. The DNA of the CDR3 is TGTGCCAGCAGGTCTTCAGGGGCGGGTGAAAAACTGTTTTTT.